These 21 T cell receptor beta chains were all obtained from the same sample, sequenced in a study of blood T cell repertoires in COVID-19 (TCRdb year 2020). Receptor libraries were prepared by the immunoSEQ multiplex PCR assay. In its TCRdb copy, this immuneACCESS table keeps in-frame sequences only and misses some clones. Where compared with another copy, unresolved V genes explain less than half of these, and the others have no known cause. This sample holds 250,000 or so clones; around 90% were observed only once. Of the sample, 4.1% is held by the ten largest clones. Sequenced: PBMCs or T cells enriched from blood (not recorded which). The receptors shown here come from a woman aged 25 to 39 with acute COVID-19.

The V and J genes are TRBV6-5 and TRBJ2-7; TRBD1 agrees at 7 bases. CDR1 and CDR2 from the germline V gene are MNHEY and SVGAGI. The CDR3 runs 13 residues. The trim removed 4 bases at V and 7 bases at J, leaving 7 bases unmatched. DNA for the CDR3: TGTGCCAGCAGTTGGGACAGAGACTTAGAGCAGTACTTC. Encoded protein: CASSWDRDLEQYF.

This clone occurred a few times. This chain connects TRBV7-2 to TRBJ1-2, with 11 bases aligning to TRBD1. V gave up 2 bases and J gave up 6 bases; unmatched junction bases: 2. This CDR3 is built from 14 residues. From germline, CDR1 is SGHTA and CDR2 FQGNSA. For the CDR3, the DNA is TGTGCCAGCAGCTTAAGGGGACAGGGGGATGGCTACACCTTC. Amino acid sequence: CASSLRGQGDGYTF.

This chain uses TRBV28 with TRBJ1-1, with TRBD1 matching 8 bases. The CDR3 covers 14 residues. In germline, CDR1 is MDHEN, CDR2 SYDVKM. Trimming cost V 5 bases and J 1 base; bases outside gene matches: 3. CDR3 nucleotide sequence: TGTGCCAGCAGTGCCGGGACAGGGAACACTGAAGCTTTCTTT. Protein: CASSAGTGNTEAFF.

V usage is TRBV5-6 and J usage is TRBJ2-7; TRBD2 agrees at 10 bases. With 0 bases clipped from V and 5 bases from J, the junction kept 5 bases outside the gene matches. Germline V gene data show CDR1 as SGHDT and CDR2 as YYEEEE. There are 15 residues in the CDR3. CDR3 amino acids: CASSLGLAGAHEQYF. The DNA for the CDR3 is TGTGCCAGCAGCTTGGGTCTAGCGGGAGCCCACGAGCAGTACTTC.

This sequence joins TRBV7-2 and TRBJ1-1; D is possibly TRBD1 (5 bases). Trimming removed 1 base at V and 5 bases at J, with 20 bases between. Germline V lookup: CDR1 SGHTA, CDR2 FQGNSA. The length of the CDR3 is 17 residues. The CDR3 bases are TGTGCCAGCAGCTTAGGCGGTTGGGACTCCATGGGGACTGAAGCTTTCTTT. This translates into CASSLGGWDSMGTEAFF.

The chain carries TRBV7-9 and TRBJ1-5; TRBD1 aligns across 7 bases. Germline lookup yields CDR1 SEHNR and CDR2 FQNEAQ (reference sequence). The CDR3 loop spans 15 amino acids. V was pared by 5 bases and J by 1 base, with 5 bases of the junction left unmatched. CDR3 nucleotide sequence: TGTGCCAGCAGCGAGACAGGGAACAGCAATCAGCCCCAGCATTTT. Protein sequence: CASSETGNSNQPQHF.

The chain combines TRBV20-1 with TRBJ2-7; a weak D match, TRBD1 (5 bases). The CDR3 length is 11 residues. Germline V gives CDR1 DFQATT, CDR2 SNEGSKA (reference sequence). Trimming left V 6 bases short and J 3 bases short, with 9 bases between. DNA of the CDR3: TGCAGTGCGTCACAGGACTACGAGCAGTACTTC. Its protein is CSASQDYEQYF.

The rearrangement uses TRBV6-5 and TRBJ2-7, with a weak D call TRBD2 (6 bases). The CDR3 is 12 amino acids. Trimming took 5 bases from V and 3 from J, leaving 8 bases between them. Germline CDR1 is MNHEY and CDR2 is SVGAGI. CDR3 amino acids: CASSLEGYEQYF. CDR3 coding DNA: TGTGCCAGCAGTCTGGAGGGCTACGAGCAGTACTTC.

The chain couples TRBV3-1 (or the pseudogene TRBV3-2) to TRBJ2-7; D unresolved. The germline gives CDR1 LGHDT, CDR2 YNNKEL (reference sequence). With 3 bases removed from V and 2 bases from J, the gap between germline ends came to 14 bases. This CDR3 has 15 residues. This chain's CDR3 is CASSQRDTITYEQYF. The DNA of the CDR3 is TGTGCCAGCAGCCAGCGCGACACGATCACCTACGAGCAGTACTTC.

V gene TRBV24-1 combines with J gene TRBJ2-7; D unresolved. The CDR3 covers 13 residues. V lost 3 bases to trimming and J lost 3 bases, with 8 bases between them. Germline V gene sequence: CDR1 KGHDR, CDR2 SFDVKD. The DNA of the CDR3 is TGTGCCACCAGTGATCCCTTATACTACGAGCAGTACTTC. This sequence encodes CATSDPLYYEQYF.

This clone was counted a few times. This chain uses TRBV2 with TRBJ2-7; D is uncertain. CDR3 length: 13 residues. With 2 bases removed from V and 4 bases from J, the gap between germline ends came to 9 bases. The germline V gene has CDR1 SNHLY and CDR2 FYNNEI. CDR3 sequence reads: CASSESDGYEQYF. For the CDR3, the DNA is TGTGCCAGCAGTGAATCCGACGGGTACGAGCAGTACTTC.

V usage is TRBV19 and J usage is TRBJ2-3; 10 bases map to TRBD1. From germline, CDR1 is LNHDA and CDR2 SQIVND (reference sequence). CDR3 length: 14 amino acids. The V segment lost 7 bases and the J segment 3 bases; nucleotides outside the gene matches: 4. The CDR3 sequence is CASKGDRGTDTQYF. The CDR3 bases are TGTGCCAGTAAAGGGGACAGGGGTACAGATACGCAGTATTTT.

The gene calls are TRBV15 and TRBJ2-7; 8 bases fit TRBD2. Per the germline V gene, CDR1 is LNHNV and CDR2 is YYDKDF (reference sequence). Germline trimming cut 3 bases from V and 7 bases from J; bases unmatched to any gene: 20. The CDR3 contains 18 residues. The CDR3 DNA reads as TGTGCCACCAGCAGTACCATTGCGCCCGGACTAGCCGGTTGGGAGCAGTACTTC. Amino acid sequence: CATSSTIAPGLAGWEQYF.

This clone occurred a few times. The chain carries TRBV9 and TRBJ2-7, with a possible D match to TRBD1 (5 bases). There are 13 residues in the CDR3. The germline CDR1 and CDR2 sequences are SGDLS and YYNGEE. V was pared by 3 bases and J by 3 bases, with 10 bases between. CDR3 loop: CASSAETDYEQYF. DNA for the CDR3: TGTGCCAGCAGCGCGGAGACAGACTACGAGCAGTACTTC.

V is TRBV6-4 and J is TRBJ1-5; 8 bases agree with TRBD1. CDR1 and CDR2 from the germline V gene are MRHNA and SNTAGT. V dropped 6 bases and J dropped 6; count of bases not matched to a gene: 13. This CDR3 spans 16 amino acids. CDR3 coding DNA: TGTGCCAGCAGCCGCCGGGACAGGTTTTTAGTTCAGCCCCAGCATTTT. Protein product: CASSRRDRFLVQPQHF.

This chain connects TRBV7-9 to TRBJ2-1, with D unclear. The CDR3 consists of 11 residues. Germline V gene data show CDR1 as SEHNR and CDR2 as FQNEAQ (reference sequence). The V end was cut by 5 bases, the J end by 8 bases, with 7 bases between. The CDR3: CASSPSDEQFF. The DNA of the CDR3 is TGTGCCAGCAGCCCCTCGGATGAGCAGTTCTTC. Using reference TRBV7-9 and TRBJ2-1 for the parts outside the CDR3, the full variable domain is DTGVSQNPRHKITKRGQNVTFRCDPISEHNRLYWYRQTLGQGPEFLTYFQNEAQLEKSRLLSDRFSAERPKGSFSTLEIQRTEQGDSAMYLCASSPSDEQFFGPGTRLTVL.

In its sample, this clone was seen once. The CDR3 loop reads CASIEGQGNSPLHF. CDR3 DNA sequence: TGTGCCAGCATCGAGGGACAGGGCAATTCACCCCTCCACTTT. The genes are TRBV28 and TRBJ1-6, with 9 bases that match TRBD1. Germline lookup yields CDR1 MDHEN and CDR2 SYDVKM. V was pared by 7 bases and J by 7 bases, with 5 bases of the junction left unmatched. This CDR3 spans 14 amino acids.

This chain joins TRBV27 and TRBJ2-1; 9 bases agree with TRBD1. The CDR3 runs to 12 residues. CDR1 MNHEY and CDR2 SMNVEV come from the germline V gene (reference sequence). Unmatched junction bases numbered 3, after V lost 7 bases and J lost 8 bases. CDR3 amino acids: CASKTGGYEQFF. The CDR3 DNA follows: TGTGCCAGCAAGACAGGGGGTTATGAGCAGTTCTTC.

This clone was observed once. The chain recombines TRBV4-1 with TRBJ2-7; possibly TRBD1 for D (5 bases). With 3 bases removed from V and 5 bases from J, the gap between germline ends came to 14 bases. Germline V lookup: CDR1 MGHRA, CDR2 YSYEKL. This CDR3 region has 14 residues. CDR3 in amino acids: CASSHREFIDEQYF. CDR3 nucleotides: TGCGCCAGCAGCCACAGGGAATTCATCGACGAGCAGTACTTC.

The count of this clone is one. The CDR3 is CAITGTGGTGELFF. The CDR3 nucleotides read TGTGCCATCACAGGGACAGGGGGCACCGGGGAGCTGTTTTTT. The V gene is TRBV10-3, the J gene TRBJ2-2, with TRBD1 matching 11 bases. V trimming: 7 bases; J trimming: 4 bases; junction bases outside the gene matches: 2. The germline V gene has CDR1 ENHRY and CDR2 SYGVKD. CDR3 size: 14 residues.

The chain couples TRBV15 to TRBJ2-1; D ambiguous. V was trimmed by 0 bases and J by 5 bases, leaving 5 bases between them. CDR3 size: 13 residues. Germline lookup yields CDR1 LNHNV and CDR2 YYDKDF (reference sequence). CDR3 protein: CATSRDQNNEQFF. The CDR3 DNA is TGTGCCACCAGCAGAGATCAAAACAATGAGCAGTTCTTC. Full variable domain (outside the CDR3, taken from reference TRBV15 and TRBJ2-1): DAMVIQNPRYQVTQFGKPVTLSCSQTLNHNVMYWYQQKSSQAPKLLFHYYDKDFNNEADTPDNFQSRRPNTSFCFLDIRSPGLGDTAMYLCATSRDQNNEQFFGPGTRLTVL.